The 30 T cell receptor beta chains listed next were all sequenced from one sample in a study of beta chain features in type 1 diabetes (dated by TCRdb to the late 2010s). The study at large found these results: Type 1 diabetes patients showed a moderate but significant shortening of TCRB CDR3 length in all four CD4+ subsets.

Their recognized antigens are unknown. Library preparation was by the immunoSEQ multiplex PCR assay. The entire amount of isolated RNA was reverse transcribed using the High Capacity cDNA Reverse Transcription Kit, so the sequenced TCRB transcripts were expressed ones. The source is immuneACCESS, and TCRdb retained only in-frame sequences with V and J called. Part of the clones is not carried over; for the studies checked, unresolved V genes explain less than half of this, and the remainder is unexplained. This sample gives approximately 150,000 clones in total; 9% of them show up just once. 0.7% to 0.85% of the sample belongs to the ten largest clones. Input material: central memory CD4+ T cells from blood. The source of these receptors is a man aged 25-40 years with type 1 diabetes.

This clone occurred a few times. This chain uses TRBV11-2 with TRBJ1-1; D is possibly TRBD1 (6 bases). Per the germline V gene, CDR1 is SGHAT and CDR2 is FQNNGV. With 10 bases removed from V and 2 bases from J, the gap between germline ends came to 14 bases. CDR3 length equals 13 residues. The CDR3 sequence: CANSGGLNTEAFF. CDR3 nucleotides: TGTGCCAACTCGGGGGGCCTCAACACTGAAGCTTTCTTT.

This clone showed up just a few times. Written as DNA, the CDR3 is TGTGCCAGCAGTAGGGGTCGTGACAACACTGAAGCTTTCTTT. Its protein product is CASSRGRDNTEAFF. The chain couples TRBV28 to TRBJ1-1; D perhaps matches TRBD1 (5 bases). CDR3 size: 14 residues. V dropped 5 bases and J dropped 2 bases, with 12 bases sitting between them. Germline assignment: CDR1 MDHEN and CDR2 SYDVKM.

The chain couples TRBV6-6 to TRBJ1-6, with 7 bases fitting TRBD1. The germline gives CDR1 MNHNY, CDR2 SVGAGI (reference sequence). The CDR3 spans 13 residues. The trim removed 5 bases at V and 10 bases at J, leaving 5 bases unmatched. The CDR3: CASSITGESPLHF. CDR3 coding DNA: TGTGCCAGCAGTATAACAGGGGAATCACCCCTCCACTTT.

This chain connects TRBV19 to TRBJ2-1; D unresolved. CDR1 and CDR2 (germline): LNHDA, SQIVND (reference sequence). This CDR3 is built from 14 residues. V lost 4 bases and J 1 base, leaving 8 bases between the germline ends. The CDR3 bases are TGTGCCAGTAGTAGTATTGAGTCCTACAATGAGCAGTTCTTC. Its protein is CASSSIESYNEQFF.

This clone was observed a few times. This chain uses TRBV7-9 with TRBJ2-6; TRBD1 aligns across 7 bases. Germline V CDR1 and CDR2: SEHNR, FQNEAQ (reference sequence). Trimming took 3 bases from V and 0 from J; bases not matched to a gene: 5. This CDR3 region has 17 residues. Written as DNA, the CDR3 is TGTGCCAGCAGCTTTTTGACAGGGAACTCTGGGGCCAACGTCCTGACTTTC. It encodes CASSFLTGNSGANVLTF.

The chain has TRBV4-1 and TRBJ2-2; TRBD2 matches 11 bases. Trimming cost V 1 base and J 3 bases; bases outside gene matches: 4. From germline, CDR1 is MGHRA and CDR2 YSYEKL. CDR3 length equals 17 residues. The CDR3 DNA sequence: TGCGCCAGCAGCCAAGTAGCGGGGGGGCAAGACACCGGGGAGCTGTTTTTT. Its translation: CASSQVAGGQDTGELFF.

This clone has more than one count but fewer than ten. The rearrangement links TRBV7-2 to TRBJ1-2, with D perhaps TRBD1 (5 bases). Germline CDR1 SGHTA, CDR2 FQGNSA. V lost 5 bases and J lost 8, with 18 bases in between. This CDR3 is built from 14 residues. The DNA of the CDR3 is TGTGCCAGCAGCCCTGCGGGACCCGGGGTCGGCTACACCTTC. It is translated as CASSPAGPGVGYTF.

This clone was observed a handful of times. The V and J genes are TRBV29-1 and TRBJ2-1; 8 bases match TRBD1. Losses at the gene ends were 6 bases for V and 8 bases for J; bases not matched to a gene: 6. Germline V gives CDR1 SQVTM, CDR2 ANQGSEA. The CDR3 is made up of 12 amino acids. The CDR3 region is CSVRGTGYEQFF. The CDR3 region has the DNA TGCAGCGTCCGGGGGACAGGCTATGAGCAGTTCTTC.

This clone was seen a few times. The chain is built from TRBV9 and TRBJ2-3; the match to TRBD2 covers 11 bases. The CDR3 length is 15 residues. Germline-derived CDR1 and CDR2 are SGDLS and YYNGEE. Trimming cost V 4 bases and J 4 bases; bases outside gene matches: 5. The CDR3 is CASSISGGGADTQYF. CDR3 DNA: TGTGCCAGCAGCATTAGCGGGGGGGGCGCAGATACGCAGTATTTT.

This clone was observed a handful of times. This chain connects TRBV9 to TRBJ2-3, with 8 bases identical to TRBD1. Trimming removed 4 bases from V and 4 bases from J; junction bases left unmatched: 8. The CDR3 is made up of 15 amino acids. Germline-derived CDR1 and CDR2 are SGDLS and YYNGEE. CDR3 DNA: TGTGCCAGCAGCCGACAGGGGTCGGGCGCAGATACGCAGTATTTT. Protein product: CASSRQGSGADTQYF.

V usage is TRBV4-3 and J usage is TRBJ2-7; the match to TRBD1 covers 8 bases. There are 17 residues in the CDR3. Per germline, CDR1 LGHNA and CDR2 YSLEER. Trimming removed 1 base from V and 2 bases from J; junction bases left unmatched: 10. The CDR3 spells CASSQGLRQGATYEQYF. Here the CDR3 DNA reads TGCGCCAGCAGCCAAGGTCTCAGGCAGGGGGCAACCTACGAGCAGTACTTC.

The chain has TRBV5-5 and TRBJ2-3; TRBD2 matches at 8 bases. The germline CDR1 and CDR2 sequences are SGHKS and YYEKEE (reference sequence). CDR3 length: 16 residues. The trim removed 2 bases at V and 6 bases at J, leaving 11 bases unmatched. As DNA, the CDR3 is TGTGCCAGCAGCTTTTCGGGGGGGGCCTTGCCCGATACGCAGTATTTT. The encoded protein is CASSFSGGALPDTQYF. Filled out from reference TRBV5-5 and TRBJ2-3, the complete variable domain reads DAGVTQSPTHLIKTRGQQVTLRCSPISGHKSVSWYQQVLGQGPQFIFQYYEKEERGRGNFPDRFSARQFPNYSSELNVNALLLGDSALYLCASSFSGGALPDTQYFGPGTRLTVL.

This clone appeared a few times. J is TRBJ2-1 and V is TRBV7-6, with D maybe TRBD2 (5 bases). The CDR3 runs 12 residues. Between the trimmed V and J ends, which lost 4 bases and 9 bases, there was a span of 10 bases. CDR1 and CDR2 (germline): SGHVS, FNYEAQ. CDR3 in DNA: TGTGCCAGCAGCTCCCTGGCGGGTGAGCAGTTCTTC. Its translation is CASSSLAGEQFF.

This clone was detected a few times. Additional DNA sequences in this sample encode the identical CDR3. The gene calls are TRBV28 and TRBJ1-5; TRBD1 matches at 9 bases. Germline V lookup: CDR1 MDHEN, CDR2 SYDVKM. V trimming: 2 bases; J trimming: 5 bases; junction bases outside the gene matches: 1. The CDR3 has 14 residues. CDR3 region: CASSLGTGYQPQHF. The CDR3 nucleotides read TGTGCCAGCAGTTTAGGGACAGGGTATCAGCCCCAGCATTTT.

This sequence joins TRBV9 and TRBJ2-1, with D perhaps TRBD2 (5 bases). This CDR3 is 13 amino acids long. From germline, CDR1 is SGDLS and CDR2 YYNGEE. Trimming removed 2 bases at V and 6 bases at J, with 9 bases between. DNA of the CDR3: TGTGCCAGCAGCGTCACGGGGATCAATGAGCAGTTCTTC. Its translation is CASSVTGINEQFF.

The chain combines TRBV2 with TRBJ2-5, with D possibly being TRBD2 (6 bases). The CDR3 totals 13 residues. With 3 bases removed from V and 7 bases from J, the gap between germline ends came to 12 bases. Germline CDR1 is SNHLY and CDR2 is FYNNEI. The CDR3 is CASSEAGFATQYF. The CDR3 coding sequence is TGTGCCAGCAGTGAGGCGGGGTTTGCGACCCAGTACTTC.

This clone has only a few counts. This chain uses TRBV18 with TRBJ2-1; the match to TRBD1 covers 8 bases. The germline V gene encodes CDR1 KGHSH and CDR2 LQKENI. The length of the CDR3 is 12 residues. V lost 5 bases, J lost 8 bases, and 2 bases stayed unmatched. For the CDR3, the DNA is TGTGCCAGCTCATCACAGGGGGATGAGCAGTTCTTC. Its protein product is CASSSQGDEQFF.

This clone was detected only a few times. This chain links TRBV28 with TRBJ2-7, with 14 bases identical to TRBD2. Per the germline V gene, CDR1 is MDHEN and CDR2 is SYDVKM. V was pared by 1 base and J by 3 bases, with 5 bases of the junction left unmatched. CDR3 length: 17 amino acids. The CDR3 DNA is TGTGCCAGCAGTTTATTGGGGACTAGCGGGGGAAACTACGAGCAGTACTTC. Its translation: CASSLLGTSGGNYEQYF.

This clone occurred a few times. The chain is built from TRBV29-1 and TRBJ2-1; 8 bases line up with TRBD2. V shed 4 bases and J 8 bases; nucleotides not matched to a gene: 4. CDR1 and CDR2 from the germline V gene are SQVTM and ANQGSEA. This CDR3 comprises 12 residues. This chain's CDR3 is CSVGAGADEQFF. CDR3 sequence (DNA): TGCAGCGTTGGAGCGGGGGCCGATGAGCAGTTCTTC.

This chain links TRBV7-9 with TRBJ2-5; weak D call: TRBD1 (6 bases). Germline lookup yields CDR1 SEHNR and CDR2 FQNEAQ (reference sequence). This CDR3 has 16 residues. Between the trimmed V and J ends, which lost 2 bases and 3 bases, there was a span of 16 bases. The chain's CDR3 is CASSLYPPNREETQYF. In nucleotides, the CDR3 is TGTGCCAGCAGCTTATATCCCCCCAACAGGGAAGAGACCCAGTACTTC. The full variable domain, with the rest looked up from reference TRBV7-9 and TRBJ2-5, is DTGVSQNPRHKITKRGQNVTFRCDPISEHNRLYWYRQTLGQGPEFLTYFQNEAQLEKSRLLSDRFSAERPKGSFSTLEIQRTEQGDSAMYLCASSLYPPNREETQYFGPGTRLLVL.

The CDR3 nucleotides read TGTGCCAGCAATAGGACACCTGAGCAGTTCTTC. It yields the protein CASNRTPEQFF. The gene calls are TRBV28 and TRBJ2-1; tentative D call: TRBD1 (5 bases). V was cut by 7 bases and J by 9 bases, with 10 bases left in between. This CDR3 is built from 11 residues. Germline lookup yields CDR1 MDHEN and CDR2 SYDVKM.

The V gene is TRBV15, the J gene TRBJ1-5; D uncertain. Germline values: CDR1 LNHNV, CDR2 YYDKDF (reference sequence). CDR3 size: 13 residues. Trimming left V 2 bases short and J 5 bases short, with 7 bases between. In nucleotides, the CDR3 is TGTGCCACCAGCAGACAGCGAGATCAGCCCCAGCATTTT. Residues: CATSRQRDQPQHF. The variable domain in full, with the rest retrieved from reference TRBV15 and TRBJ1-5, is DAMVIQNPRYQVTQFGKPVTLSCSQTLNHNVMYWYQQKSSQAPKLLFHYYDKDFNNEADTPDNFQSRRPNTSFCFLDIRSPGLGDTAMYLCATSRQRDQPQHFGDGTRLSIL.

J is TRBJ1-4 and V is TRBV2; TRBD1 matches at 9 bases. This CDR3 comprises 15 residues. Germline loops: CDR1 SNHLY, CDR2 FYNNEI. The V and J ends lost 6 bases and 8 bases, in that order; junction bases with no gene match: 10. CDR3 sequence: CASSPGQGMREKLFF. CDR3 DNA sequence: TGTGCCAGCAGCCCCGGACAGGGGATGAGGGAAAAACTGTTTTTT. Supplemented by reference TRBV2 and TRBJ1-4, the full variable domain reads EPEVTQTPSHQVTQMGQEVILRCVPISNHLYFYWYRQILGQKVEFLVSFYNNEISEKSEIFDDQFSVERPDGSNFTLKIRSTKLEDSAMYFCASSPGQGMREKLFFGSGTQLSVL.

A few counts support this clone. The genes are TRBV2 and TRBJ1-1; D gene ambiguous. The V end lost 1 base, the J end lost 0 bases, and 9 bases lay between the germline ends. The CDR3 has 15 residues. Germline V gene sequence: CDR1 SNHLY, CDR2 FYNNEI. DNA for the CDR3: TGTGCCAGCAGTGAAGACCCGGGGATGAACACTGAAGCTTTCTTT. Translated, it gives CASSEDPGMNTEAFF.

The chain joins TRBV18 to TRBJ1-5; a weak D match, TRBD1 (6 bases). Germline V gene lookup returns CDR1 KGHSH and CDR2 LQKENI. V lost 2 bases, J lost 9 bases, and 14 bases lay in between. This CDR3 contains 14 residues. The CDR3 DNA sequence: TGTGCCAGCTCACCAGCAACAGGGCAATCGCCCCAGCATTTT. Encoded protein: CASSPATGQSPQHF. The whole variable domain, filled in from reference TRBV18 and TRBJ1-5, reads NAGVMQNPRHLVRRRGQEARLRCSPMKGHSHVYWYRQLPEEGLKFMVYLQKENIIDESGMPKERFSAEFPKEGPSILRIQQVVRGDSAAYFCASSPATGQSPQHFGDGTRLSIL.

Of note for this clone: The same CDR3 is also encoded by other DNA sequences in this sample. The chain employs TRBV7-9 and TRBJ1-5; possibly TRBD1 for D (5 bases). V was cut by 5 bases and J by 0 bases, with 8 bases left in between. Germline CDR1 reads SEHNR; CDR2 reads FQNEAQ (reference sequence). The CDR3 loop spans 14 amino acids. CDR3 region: CASSLQGSNQPQHF. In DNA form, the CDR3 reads TGTGCCAGCAGCCTGCAGGGTAGCAATCAGCCCCAGCATTTT. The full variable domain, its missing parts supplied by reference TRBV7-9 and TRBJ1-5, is DTGVSQNPRHKITKRGQNVTFRCDPISEHNRLYWYRQTLGQGPEFLTYFQNEAQLEKSRLLSDRFSAERPKGSFSTLEIQRTEQGDSAMYLCASSLQGSNQPQHFGDGTRLSIL.

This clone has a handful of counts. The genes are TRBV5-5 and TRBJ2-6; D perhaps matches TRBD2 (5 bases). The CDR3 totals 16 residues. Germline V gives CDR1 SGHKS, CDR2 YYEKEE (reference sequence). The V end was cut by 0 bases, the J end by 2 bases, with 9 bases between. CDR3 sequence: CASSLANGAGANVLTF. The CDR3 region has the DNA TGTGCCAGCAGCTTGGCCAACGGGGCTGGGGCCAACGTCCTGACTTTC.

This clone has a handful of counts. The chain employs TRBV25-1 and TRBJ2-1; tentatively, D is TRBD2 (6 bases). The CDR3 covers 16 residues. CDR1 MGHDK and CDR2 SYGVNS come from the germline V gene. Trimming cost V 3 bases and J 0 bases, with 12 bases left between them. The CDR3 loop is CASSDPSGRSYNEQFF. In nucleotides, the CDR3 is TGTGCCAGCAGTGACCCAAGCGGGCGCTCCTACAATGAGCAGTTCTTC.

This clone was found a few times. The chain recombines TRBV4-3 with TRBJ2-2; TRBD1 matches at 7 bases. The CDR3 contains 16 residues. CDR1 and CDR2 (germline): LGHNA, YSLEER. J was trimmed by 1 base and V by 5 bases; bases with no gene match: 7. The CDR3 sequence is CASSFRDSLNTGELFF. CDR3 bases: TGCGCCAGCAGCTTCCGGGACAGCTTGAACACCGGGGAGCTGTTTTTT.

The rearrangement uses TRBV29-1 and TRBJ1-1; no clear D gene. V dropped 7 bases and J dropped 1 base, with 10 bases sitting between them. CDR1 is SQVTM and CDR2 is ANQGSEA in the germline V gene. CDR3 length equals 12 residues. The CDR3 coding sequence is TGCAGCGAGAGTCAAGCGAACACTGAAGCTTTCTTT. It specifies CSESQANTEAFF.